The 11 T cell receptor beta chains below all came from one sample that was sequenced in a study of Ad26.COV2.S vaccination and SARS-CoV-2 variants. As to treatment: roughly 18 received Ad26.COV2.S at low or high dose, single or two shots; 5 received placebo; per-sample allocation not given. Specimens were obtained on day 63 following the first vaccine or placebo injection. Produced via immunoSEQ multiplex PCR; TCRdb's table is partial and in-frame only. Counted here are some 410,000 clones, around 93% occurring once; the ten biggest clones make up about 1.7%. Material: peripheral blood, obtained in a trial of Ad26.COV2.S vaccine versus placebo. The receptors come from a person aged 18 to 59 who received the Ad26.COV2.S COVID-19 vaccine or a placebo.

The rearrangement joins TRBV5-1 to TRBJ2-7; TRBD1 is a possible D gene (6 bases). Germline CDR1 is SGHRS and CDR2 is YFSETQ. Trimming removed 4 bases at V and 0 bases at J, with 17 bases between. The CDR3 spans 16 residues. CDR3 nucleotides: TGCGCCAGCAGCCGTGCCCGGGACATCATCTCCTACGAGCAGTACTTC. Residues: CASSRARDIISYEQYF. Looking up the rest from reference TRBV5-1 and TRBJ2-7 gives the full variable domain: KAGVTQTPRYLIKTRGQQVTLSCSPISGHRSVSWYQQTPGQGLQFLFEYFSETQRNKGNFPGRFSGRQFSNSRSEMNVSTLELGDSALYLCASSRARDIISYEQYFGPGTRLTVT.

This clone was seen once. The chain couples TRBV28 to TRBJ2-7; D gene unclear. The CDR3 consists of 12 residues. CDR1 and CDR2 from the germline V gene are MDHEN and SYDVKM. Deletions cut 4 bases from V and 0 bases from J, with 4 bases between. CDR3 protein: CASSSGSYEQYF. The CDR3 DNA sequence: TGTGCCAGCAGTTCCGGCTCCTACGAGCAGTACTTC.

CDR3 nucleotides: TGTGGGTCTCGGGGCCTAGGCTCGTACGAGCAGTACTTC. This translates into CGSRGLGSYEQYF. The V gene is TRBV27, the J gene TRBJ2-7; either TRBD1 or TRBD2 may supply D (5 bases each). The CDR3 runs to 13 residues. Germline-derived CDR1 and CDR2 are MNHEY and SMNVEV (reference sequence).

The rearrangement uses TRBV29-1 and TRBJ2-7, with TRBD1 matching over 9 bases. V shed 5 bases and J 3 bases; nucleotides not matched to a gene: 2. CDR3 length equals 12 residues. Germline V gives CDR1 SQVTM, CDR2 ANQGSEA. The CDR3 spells CSVKGQGYEQYF. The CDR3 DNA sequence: TGCAGCGTTAAGGGACAGGGCTACGAGCAGTACTTC.

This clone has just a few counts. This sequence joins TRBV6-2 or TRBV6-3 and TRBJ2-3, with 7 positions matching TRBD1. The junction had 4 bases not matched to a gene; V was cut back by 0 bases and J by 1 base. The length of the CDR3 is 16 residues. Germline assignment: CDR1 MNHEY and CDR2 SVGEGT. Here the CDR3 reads CASSYSAGGGTDTQYF. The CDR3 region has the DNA TGTGCCAGCAGTTACTCGGCAGGGGGTGGCACAGATACGCAGTATTTT.

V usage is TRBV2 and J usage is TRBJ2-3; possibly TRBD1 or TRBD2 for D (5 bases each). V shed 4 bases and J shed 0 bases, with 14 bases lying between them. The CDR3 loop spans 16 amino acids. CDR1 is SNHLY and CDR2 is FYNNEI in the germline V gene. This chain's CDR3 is CASSGGRFQSTDTQYF. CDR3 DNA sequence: TGTGCCAGCAGTGGGGGACGCTTCCAGAGCACAGATACGCAGTATTTT.

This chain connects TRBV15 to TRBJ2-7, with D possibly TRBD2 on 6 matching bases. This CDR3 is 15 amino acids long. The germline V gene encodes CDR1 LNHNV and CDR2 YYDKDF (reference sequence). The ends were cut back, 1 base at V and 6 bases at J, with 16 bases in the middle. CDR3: CATSRGRVGGGEQYF. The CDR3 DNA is TGTGCCACCAGCAGAGGACGGGTGGGGGGTGGCGAGCAGTACTTC.

The CDR3 sequence: CASSAVQGATLTEGHSSYNEQFF. Here the CDR3 DNA reads TGCGCCAGCAGCGCCGTCCAGGGGGCGACCTTAACCGAGGGACATAGCTCCTACAATGAGCAGTTCTTC. The V gene is TRBV10-2, the J gene TRBJ2-1, with 8 bases identical to TRBD1. The CDR3 covers 23 residues. V gave up 6 bases and J gave up 0 bases; unmatched junction bases: 28. Per germline, CDR1 WSHSY and CDR2 SAAADI.

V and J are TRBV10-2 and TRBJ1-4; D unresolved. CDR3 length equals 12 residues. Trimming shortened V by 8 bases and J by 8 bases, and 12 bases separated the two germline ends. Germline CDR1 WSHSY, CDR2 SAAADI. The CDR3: CASGPVLEKLFF. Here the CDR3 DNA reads TGCGCCAGCGGTCCGGTCCTGGAAAAACTGTTTTTT.

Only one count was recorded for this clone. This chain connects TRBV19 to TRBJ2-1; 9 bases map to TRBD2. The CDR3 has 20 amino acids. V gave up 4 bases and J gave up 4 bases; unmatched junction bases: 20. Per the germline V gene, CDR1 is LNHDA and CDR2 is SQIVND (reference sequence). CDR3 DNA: TGTGCCAGTAGTAAATCAAGCGGGGGGATGAAAGTACATCTTTACAATGAGCAGTTCTTC. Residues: CASSKSSGGMKVHLYNEQFF. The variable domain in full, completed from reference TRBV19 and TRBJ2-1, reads DGGITQSPKYLFRKEGQNVTLSCEQNLNHDAMYWYRQDPGQGLRLIYYSQIVNDFQKGDIAEGYSVSREKKESFPLTVTSAQKNPTAFYLCASSKSSGGMKVHLYNEQFFGPGTRLTVL.

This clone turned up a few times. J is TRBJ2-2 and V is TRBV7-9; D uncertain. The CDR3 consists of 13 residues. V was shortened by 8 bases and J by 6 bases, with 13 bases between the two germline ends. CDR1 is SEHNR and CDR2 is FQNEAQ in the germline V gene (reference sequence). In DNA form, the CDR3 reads TGTGCCAGCGGAACCGTCCTGGCCGGGGAGCTGTTTTTT. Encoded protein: CASGTVLAGELFF.